A selection of T cell receptor beta chains follows, all from one sample in a study of blood T cell repertoires in COVID-19. The assay was immunoSEQ multiplex PCR, and TCRdb's table has in-frame clones only and misses some. The repertoire holds a few hundred thousand clones, roughly 89% seen once, with around 3% in the top ten. Sequencing input: peripheral blood. The receptors here all came from a woman in her twenties or thirties with active or convalescent COVID-19. CDR3s include the opening cysteine and the closing phenylalanine or tryptophan. Fields, in order: D gene, J gene, V gene, clone size, CDR3 protein, CDR3 DNA. The D gene is left open where the match is weak. Not every row has a clone size; where given, it reads once, few, many or a size class.

d_call: -; j_call: TRBJ2-1; v_call: TRBV29-1; clone_size: -; cdr3_aa: CSVEGSPGYNEQFF; cdr3_nt: TGCAGCGTTGAAGGATCTCCAGGGTACAATGAGCAGTTCTTC
d_call: TRBD2; j_call: TRBJ2-6; v_call: TRBV2; clone_size: -; cdr3_aa: CASSGSGGAGANVLTF; cdr3_nt: TGTGCCAGCAGTGGTAGCGGGGGAGCTGGGGCCAACGTCCTGACTTTC
d_call: TRBD2; j_call: TRBJ2-3; v_call: TRBV7-3; clone_size: many; cdr3_aa: CASSLDPGGVTDTQYF; cdr3_nt: TGTGCCAGCAGCTTAGACCCGGGGGGGGTCACAGATACGCAGTATTTT
d_call: TRBD1; j_call: TRBJ2-7; v_call: TRBV29-1; clone_size: -; cdr3_aa: CSAFRQGSEQYF; cdr3_nt: TGCAGCGCCTTCCGACAGGGATCCGAGCAGTACTTC
d_call: TRBD1; j_call: TRBJ2-5; v_call: TRBV9; clone_size: -; cdr3_aa: CASSVDRGETQYF; cdr3_nt: TGTGCCAGCAGCGTAGACAGGGGCGAGACCCAGTACTTC
d_call: TRBD2; j_call: TRBJ2-7; v_call: TRBV5-1; clone_size: -; cdr3_aa: CASSLAETGGNPYEQYF; cdr3_nt: TGCGCCAGCAGCTTGGCCGAGACGGGGGGTAACCCGTACGAGCAGTACTTC
d_call: TRBD1; j_call: TRBJ1-5; v_call: TRBV4-2; clone_size: -; cdr3_aa: CASSLTGGRTKSNQPQHF; cdr3_nt: TGTGCCAGCAGCCTGACAGGGGGGCGAACAAAAAGCAATCAGCCCCAGCATTTT
d_call: -; j_call: TRBJ2-5; v_call: TRBV7-9; clone_size: -; cdr3_aa: CASSFTAETQYF; cdr3_nt: TGTGCCAGCAGCTTCACCGCGGAGACCCAGTACTTC
d_call: -; j_call: TRBJ2-3; v_call: TRBV30; clone_size: once; cdr3_aa: CAWRTGGQPYTQYF; cdr3_nt: TGTGCCTGGAGAACGGGCGGACAGCCCTATACGCAGTATTTT
d_call: -; j_call: TRBJ2-5; v_call: TRBV7-2; clone_size: -; cdr3_aa: CASSAGRDQETQYF; cdr3_nt: TGTGCCAGCAGCGCGGGACGGGATCAAGAGACCCAGTACTTC
d_call: -; j_call: TRBJ1-1; v_call: TRBV27; clone_size: -; cdr3_aa: CASSSFPGTSEAFF; cdr3_nt: TGTGCCAGCAGTTCCTTTCCCGGGACTTCTGAAGCTTTCTTT
d_call: -; j_call: TRBJ1-5; v_call: TRBV30; clone_size: few; cdr3_aa: CAWGIGGAKPQHF; cdr3_nt: TGTGCCTGGGGGATTGGGGGGGCTAAGCCCCAGCATTTT
d_call: TRBD2; j_call: TRBJ2-5; v_call: TRBV7-2; clone_size: -; cdr3_aa: CASSPTGLAGPKTQYF; cdr3_nt: TGTGCCAGCAGCCCTACCGGACTAGCGGGGCCCAAGACCCAGTACTTC
d_call: -; j_call: TRBJ2-7; v_call: TRBV29-1; clone_size: -; cdr3_aa: CSVGLPLQGGQYF; cdr3_nt: TGCAGCGTTGGGCTCCCCTTGCAAGGGGGGCAGTACTTC
d_call: TRBD2; j_call: TRBJ2-7; v_call: TRBV27; clone_size: -; cdr3_aa: CASSLRGGTFYEQYF; cdr3_nt: TGTGCCAGCAGCCTTCGGGGAGGGACCTTTTACGAGCAGTACTTC
d_call: -; j_call: TRBJ1-1; v_call: TRBV15; clone_size: -; cdr3_aa: CATSRTGRAGTEAFF; cdr3_nt: TGTGCCACCAGCAGAACAGGGCGGGCGGGTACTGAAGCTTTCTTT
d_call: -; j_call: TRBJ1-5; v_call: TRBV5-1; clone_size: -; cdr3_aa: CASSLEGDRPQHF; cdr3_nt: TGCGCCAGCAGCTTGGAGGGGGATAGGCCCCAGCATTTT
d_call: TRBD1; j_call: TRBJ2-7; v_call: TRBV24-1; clone_size: once; cdr3_aa: CATSEPDRDEQYF; cdr3_nt: TGTGCCACCAGTGAACCTGACAGGGACGAGCAGTACTTC
d_call: -; j_call: TRBJ1-1; v_call: TRBV15; clone_size: -; cdr3_aa: CATSRVGQGGKAFF; cdr3_nt: TGTGCCACCAGCAGAGTGGGCCAGGGAGGGAAGGCTTTCTTT
d_call: -; j_call: TRBJ1-4; v_call: TRBV2; clone_size: few; cdr3_aa: CASSEIGATNEKLFF; cdr3_nt: TGTGCCAGCAGTGAGATAGGGGCAACTAATGAAAAACTGTTTTTT
d_call: -; j_call: TRBJ1-5; v_call: TRBV5-6; clone_size: -; cdr3_aa: CASSLVGLGNQPQHF; cdr3_nt: TGTGCCAGCAGCTTGGTGGGGCTCGGCAATCAGCCCCAGCATTTT
d_call: -; j_call: TRBJ2-7; v_call: TRBV3-1/TRBV3-2; clone_size: -; cdr3_aa: CASSQSGFSYEQYF; cdr3_nt: TGTGCCAGCAGCCAGAGCGGGTTCTCCTACGAGCAGTACTTC
d_call: TRBD1; j_call: TRBJ1-5; v_call: TRBV4-2; clone_size: once; cdr3_aa: CASAKYPPDRGIGGNQPQHF; cdr3_nt: TGTGCCAGCGCCAAGTATCCCCCGGACAGGGGCATTGGCGGCAATCAGCCCCAGCATTTT
d_call: TRBD1; j_call: TRBJ2-2; v_call: TRBV10-3; clone_size: -; cdr3_aa: CATRQGANTGELFF; cdr3_nt: TGTGCCACCAGACAGGGGGCGAACACCGGGGAGCTGTTTTTT
d_call: -; j_call: TRBJ1-1; v_call: TRBV6-5; clone_size: -; cdr3_aa: CASRRQGTEAFF; cdr3_nt: TGTGCCAGCAGGAGGCAGGGGACTGAAGCTTTCTTT
d_call: -; j_call: TRBJ2-7; v_call: TRBV21-1; clone_size: -; cdr3_aa: CASGVGGKGYEQYF; cdr3_nt: TGTGCCAGCGGGGTAGGGGGTAAGGGTTACGAGCAGTACTTC
d_call: TRBD1; j_call: TRBJ2-5; v_call: TRBV2; clone_size: -; cdr3_aa: CASRQGGTQYF; cdr3_nt: TGTGCCAGCAGACAGGGGGGCACCCAGTACTTC
d_call: TRBD2; j_call: TRBJ2-7; v_call: TRBV10-2; clone_size: -; cdr3_aa: CASKLPGGAYEQYF; cdr3_nt: TGCGCCAGCAAGCTCCCTGGGGGGGCCTACGAGCAGTACTTC
d_call: TRBD1; j_call: TRBJ1-5; v_call: TRBV28; clone_size: -; cdr3_aa: CASSLLEGASLNQPQHF; cdr3_nt: TGTGCCAGCAGTTTGCTGGAGGGGGCGAGCCTCAATCAGCCCCAGCATTTT
d_call: -; j_call: TRBJ1-6; v_call: TRBV5-8; clone_size: few; cdr3_aa: CASSPDRSYNSPLHF; cdr3_nt: TGTGCCAGCAGCCCTGACAGGTCCTATAATTCACCCCTCCACTTT
d_call: -; j_call: TRBJ1-3; v_call: TRBV19; clone_size: -; cdr3_aa: CASTNSQGSISGNTIYF; cdr3_nt: TGTGCCAGTACCAACAGTCAGGGCTCCATCTCTGGAAACACCATATATTTT
d_call: -; j_call: TRBJ1-6; v_call: TRBV19; clone_size: -; cdr3_aa: CASRGRANSPLHF; cdr3_nt: TGTGCCAGTAGGGGGAGAGCTAATTCACCCCTCCACTTT
d_call: TRBD1; j_call: TRBJ2-3; v_call: TRBV28; clone_size: -; cdr3_aa: CASSRDRGTDTQYF; cdr3_nt: TGTGCCAGCAGTCGGGACAGGGGAACAGATACGCAGTATTTT
d_call: TRBD1; j_call: TRBJ1-5; v_call: TRBV24-1; clone_size: once; cdr3_aa: CATSGNRGGINQPQHF; cdr3_nt: TGTGCCACCAGTGGGAACAGGGGGGGAATCAATCAGCCCCAGCATTTT
d_call: -; j_call: TRBJ2-5; v_call: TRBV3-1/TRBV3-2; clone_size: -; cdr3_aa: CASSQGISSRTQYF; cdr3_nt: TGTGCCAGCAGCCAAGGAATAAGCTCAAGGACCCAGTACTTC
d_call: -; j_call: TRBJ1-1; v_call: TRBV3-1/TRBV3-2; clone_size: once; cdr3_aa: CASSPSRGLGGTEAFF; cdr3_nt: TGTGCCAGCAGCCCGTCCCGTGGGTTGGGGGGAACTGAAGCTTTCTTT
d_call: -; j_call: TRBJ1-1; v_call: TRBV29-1; clone_size: -; cdr3_aa: CSAPGLNTEAFF; cdr3_nt: TGCAGCGCTCCTGGACTTAACACTGAAGCTTTCTTT
d_call: TRBD2; j_call: TRBJ2-2; v_call: TRBV5-4; clone_size: -; cdr3_aa: CASSGRLAGVTGELFF; cdr3_nt: TGTGCCAGCAGCGGCCGACTAGCGGGGGTGACCGGGGAGCTGTTTTTT
d_call: -; j_call: TRBJ1-3; v_call: TRBV5-1; clone_size: -; cdr3_aa: CASSLGASGNTIYF; cdr3_nt: TGCGCCAGCAGCTTGGGCGCCTCTGGAAACACCATATATTTT
d_call: TRBD1; j_call: TRBJ1-2; v_call: TRBV4-3; clone_size: -; cdr3_aa: CASSQQQGDYGYTF; cdr3_nt: TGCGCCAGCAGCCAGCAACAGGGGGACTATGGCTACACCTTC
d_call: TRBD1; j_call: TRBJ2-1; v_call: TRBV30; clone_size: -; cdr3_aa: CAWRQGFSYNEQFF; cdr3_nt: TGTGCCTGGCGACAGGGGTTCTCCTACAATGAGCAGTTCTTC
d_call: TRBD2; j_call: TRBJ2-7; v_call: TRBV28; clone_size: -; cdr3_aa: CASSPERGPYEQYF; cdr3_nt: TGTGCCAGCAGCCCAGAGCGGGGACCCTACGAGCAGTACTTC
d_call: -; j_call: TRBJ2-5; v_call: TRBV29-1; clone_size: -; cdr3_aa: CSVERGSLETQYF; cdr3_nt: TGCAGCGTTGAAAGGGGTAGCTTGGAGACCCAGTACTTC
d_call: -; j_call: TRBJ2-1; v_call: TRBV5-4; clone_size: -; cdr3_aa: CASSLQESLYNEQFF; cdr3_nt: TGTGCCAGCAGCCTACAGGAATCTCTCTACAATGAGCAGTTCTTC
d_call: -; j_call: TRBJ2-3; v_call: TRBV7-2; clone_size: -; cdr3_aa: CASSPGLQSDTQYF; cdr3_nt: TGTGCCAGCAGCCCAGGCTTGCAGTCAGATACGCAGTATTTT
d_call: TRBD1; j_call: TRBJ2-1; v_call: TRBV19; clone_size: -; cdr3_aa: CASSRTGGVYNEQFF; cdr3_nt: TGTGCCAGTAGTCGGACAGGGGGCGTCTACAATGAGCAGTTCTTC
d_call: -; j_call: TRBJ2-1; v_call: TRBV25-1; clone_size: -; cdr3_aa: CASTHPTGHNEQFF; cdr3_nt: TGTGCCAGCACTCACCCGACAGGTCATAATGAGCAGTTCTTC
d_call: TRBD2; j_call: TRBJ2-3; v_call: TRBV5-1; clone_size: -; cdr3_aa: CASSLASGGPPSTDTQYF; cdr3_nt: TGCGCCAGCAGCTTGGCCAGCGGGGGGCCCCCTAGCACAGATACGCAGTATTTT
d_call: -; j_call: TRBJ1-2; v_call: TRBV5-1; clone_size: few; cdr3_aa: CASSLEGDGGYTF; cdr3_nt: TGCGCCAGCAGCCTCGAGGGGGATGGTGGCTACACCTTC
d_call: TRBD1; j_call: TRBJ2-7; v_call: TRBV2; clone_size: -; cdr3_aa: CASSQGAYEQYF; cdr3_nt: TGTGCCAGCAGTCAGGGGGCGTACGAGCAGTACTTC
d_call: -; j_call: TRBJ2-1; v_call: TRBV5-1; clone_size: -; cdr3_aa: CASSLEGGSYNEQFF; cdr3_nt: TGCGCCAGCAGCTTGGAGGGGGGGTCCTACAATGAGCAGTTCTTC
d_call: -; j_call: TRBJ2-7; v_call: TRBV11-3; clone_size: -; cdr3_aa: CASSLTKRNNQYF; cdr3_nt: TGTGCCAGCAGCCTAACGAAGCGGAACAATCAGTACTTC
d_call: -; j_call: TRBJ1-5; v_call: TRBV21-1; clone_size: -; cdr3_aa: CASSKPRGSNQPQHF; cdr3_nt: TGTGCCAGCAGCAAACCCAGGGGTAGCAATCAGCCCCAGCATTTT
d_call: -; j_call: TRBJ1-3; v_call: TRBV10-3; clone_size: -; cdr3_aa: CAVSSESGNTIYF; cdr3_nt: TGTGCCGTAAGTTCTGAGTCCGGAAACACCATATATTTT